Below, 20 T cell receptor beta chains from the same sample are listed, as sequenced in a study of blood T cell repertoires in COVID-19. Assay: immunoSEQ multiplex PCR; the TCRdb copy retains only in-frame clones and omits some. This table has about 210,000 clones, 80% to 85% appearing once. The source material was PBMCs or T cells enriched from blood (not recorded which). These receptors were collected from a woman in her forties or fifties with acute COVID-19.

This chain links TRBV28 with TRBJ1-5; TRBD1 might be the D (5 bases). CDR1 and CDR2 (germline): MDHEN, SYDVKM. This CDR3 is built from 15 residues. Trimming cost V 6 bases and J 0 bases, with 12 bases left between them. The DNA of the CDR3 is TGTGCCAGCAGACGTGGACATGCTAGCAATCAGCCCCAGCATTTT. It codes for CASRRGHASNQPQHF.

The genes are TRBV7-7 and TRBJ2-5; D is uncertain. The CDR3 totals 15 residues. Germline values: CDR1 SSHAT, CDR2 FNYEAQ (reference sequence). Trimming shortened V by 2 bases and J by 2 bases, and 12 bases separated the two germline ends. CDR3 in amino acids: CASSLRRQEQETQYF. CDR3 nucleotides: TGTGCCAGCAGCTTAAGGCGCCAGGAACAAGAGACCCAGTACTTC.

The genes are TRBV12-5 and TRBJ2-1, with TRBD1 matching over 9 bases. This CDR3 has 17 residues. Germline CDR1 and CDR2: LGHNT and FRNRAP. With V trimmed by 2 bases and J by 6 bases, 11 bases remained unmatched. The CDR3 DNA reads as TGTGCTAGTGGTTTGAGGACAGGGGATTTACAACCCAATGAGCAGTTCTTC. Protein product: CASGLRTGDLQPNEQFF.

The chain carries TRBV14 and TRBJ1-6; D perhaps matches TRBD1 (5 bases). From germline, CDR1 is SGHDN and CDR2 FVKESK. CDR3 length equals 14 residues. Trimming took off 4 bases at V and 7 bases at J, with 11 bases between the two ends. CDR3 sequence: CASSLTVRNSPLHF. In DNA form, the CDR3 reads TGTGCCAGCAGCCTGACAGTCCGAAATTCACCCCTCCACTTT.

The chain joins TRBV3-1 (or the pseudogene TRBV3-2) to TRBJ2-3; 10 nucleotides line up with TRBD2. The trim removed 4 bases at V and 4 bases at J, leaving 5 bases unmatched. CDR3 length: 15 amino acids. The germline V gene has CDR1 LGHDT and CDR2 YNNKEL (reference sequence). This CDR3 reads CASSLSGRRADTQYF. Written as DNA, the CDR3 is TGTGCCAGCAGCCTTAGCGGGAGGCGGGCAGATACGCAGTATTTT.

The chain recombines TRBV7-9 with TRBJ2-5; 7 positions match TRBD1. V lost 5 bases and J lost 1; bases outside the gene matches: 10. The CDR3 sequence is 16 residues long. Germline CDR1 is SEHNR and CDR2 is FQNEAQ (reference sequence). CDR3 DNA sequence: TGTGCCAGCAGCCCATGGACAGGAGTTGTCCAAGAGACCCAGTACTTC. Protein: CASSPWTGVVQETQYF.

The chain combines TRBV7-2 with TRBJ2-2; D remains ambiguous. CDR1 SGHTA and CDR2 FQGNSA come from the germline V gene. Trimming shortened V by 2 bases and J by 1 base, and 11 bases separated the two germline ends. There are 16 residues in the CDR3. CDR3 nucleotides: TGTGCCAGCAGCTTACTGGGCAGAAAGAACACCGGGGAGCTGTTTTTT. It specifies CASSLLGRKNTGELFF.

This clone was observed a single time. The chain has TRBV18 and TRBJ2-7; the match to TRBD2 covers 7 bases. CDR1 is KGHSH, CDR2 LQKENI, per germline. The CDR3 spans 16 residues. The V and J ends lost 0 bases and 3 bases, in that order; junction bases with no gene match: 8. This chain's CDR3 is CASSPPGGSGGYEQYF. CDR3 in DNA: TGTGCCAGCTCACCACCGGGGGGGAGTGGTGGCTACGAGCAGTACTTC.

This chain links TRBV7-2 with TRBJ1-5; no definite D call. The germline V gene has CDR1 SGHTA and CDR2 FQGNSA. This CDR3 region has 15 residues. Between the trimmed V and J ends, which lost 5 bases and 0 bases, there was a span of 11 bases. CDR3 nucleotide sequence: TGTGCCAGCAGCGCAGGCCCCGATAGCAATCAGCCCCAGCATTTT. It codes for CASSAGPDSNQPQHF.

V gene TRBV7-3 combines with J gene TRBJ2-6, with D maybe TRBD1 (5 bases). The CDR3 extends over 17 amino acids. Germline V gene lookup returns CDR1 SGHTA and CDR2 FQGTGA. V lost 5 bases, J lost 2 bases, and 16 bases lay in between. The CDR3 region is CASSSLLGVTGANVLTF. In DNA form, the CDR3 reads TGTGCCAGCAGCAGTCTCTTAGGGGTGACTGGGGCCAACGTCCTGACTTTC.

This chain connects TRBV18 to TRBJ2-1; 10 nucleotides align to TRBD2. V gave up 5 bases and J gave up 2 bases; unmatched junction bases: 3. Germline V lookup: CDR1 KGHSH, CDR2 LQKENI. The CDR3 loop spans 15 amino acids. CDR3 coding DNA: TGTGCCAGCTCATCAAGCGGGAGGGCCTACAATGAGCAGTTCTTC. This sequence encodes CASSSSGRAYNEQFF.

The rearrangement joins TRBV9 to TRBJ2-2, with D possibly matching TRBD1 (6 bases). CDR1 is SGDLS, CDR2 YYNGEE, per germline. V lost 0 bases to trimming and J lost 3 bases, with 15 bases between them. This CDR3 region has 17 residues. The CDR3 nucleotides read TGTGCCAGCAGCGTAGGTATTTCTGGACAGCACACCGGGGAGCTGTTTTTT. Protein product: CASSVGISGQHTGELFF. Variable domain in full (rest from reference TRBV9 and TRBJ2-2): DSGVTQTPKHLITATGQRVTLRCSPRSGDLSVYWYQQSLDQGLQFLIQYYNGEERAKGNILERFSAQQFPDLHSELNLSSLELGDSALYFCASSVGISGQHTGELFFGEGSRLTVL.

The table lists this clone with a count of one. CDR3 bases: TGTGCCAGCAGGCCAGGGGGGTCCTCGTACGAGCAGTACTTC. This gives the protein CASRPGGSSYEQYF. The chain is built from TRBV7-2 and TRBJ2-7; TRBD1 might be the D (7 bases). V was trimmed by 6 bases and J by 4 bases, leaving 16 bases between them. The CDR3 loop spans 14 amino acids. CDR1 and CDR2 (germline): SGHTA, FQGNSA.

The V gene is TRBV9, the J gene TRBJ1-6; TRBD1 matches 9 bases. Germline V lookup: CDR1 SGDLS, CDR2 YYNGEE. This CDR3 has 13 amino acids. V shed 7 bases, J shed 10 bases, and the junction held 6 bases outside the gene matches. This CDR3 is CASARDRDSPLHF. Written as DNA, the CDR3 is TGTGCCAGCGCCCGGGACAGGGACTCACCCCTCCACTTT.

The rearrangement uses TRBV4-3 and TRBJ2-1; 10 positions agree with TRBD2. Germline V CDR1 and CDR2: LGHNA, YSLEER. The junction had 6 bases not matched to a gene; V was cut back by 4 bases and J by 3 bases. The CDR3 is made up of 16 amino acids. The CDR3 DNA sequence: TGCGCCAGCAGCCGCTTACTAGCGGGGATCTACAATGAGCAGTTCTTC. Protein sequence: CASSRLLAGIYNEQFF.

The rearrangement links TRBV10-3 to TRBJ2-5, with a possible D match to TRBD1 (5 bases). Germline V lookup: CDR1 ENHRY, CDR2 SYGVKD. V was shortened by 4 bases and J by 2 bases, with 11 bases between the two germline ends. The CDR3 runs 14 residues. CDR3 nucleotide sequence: TGTGCCATCAGTGGAGTTAGGGGACAAGAGACCCAGTACTTC. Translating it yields CAISGVRGQETQYF.

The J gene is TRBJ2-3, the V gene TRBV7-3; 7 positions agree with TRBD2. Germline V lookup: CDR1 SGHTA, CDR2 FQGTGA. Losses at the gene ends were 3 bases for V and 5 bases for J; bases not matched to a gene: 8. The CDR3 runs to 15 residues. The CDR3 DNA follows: TGTGCCAGCAGCTTGTCGGGGGAGGGTCGAGATACGCAGTATTTT. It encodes CASSLSGEGRDTQYF.

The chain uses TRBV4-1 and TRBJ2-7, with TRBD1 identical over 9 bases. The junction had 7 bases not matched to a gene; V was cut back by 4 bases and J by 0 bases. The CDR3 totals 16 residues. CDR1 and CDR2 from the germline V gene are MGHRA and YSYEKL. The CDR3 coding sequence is TGCGCCAGCAGCCGCGGACAGGGGCCGATCTCCTACGAGCAGTACTTC. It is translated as CASSRGQGPISYEQYF.

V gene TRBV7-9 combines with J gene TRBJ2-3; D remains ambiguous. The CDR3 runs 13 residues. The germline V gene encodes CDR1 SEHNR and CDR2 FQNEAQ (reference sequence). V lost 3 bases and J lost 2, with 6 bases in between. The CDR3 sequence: CASSFFHTDTQYF. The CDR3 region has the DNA TGTGCCAGCAGCTTTTTCCACACAGATACGCAGTATTTT.

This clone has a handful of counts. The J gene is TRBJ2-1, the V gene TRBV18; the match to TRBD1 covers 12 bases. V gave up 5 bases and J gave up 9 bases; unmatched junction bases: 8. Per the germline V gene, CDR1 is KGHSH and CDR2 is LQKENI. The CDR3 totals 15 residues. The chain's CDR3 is CASSSTGQGAGEQFF. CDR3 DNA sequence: TGTGCCAGCTCATCCACGGGACAGGGGGCCGGTGAGCAGTTCTTC.